One and the same sample provided the 21 T cell receptor beta chains below, sequenced in a study of OX40 agonist ivuxolimab in advanced cancers. The assay was immunoSEQ multiplex PCR, and TCRdb's table has in-frame clones only and misses some. The data hold some 80,000 clones, with roughly nine tenths observed a single time. The input for sequencing was CD4+ or CD8+ T cells sorted from blood, taken in a trial of the OX40 agonist ivuxolimab. The receptors were gathered from an adult with an advanced solid tumor such as melanoma, head and neck, liver or kidney cancer.

The chain has TRBV6-6 and TRBJ2-7; TRBD2 matches 9 bases. The length of the CDR3 is 14 residues. In germline, CDR1 is MNHNY, CDR2 SVGAGI (reference sequence). The V segment lost 0 bases and the J segment 3 bases; nucleotides outside the gene matches: 0. The CDR3 region has the DNA TGTGCCAGCAGTTACTCTAGCGGGAGCTACGAGCAGTACTTC. Translation: CASSYSSGSYEQYF.

The rearrangement links TRBV10-2 to TRBJ2-1; the D gene is possibly TRBD2 (5 bases). This CDR3 region has 13 residues. Germline-derived CDR1 and CDR2 are WSHSY and SAAADI. Trimming cost V 0 bases and J 15 bases, with 15 bases left between them. The CDR3 loop is CASSESRRLARFF. The CDR3 coding sequence is TGCGCCAGCAGTGAGTCGCGTAGGCTAGCTCGGTTCTTC.

Only one count was recorded for this clone. This chain joins TRBV5-1 and TRBJ1-2; 11 nucleotides match TRBD1. This CDR3 contains 16 residues. J lost 6 bases, V lost 4 bases, and 11 bases had no gene match. In germline, CDR1 is SGHRS, CDR2 YFSETQ. The DNA for the CDR3 is TGCGCCAGCAGCCCTGAATGGACAGGGGGCGAAAATGGCTACACCTTC. This codes for CASSPEWTGGENGYTF.

The V call is TRBV30, the J call TRBJ1-2; possible D gene TRBD1, 5 bases. This CDR3 contains 13 residues. Germline loops: CDR1 GTSNPN, CDR2 SVGIG (reference sequence). V was clipped by 5 bases and J by 8 bases, with 18 bases between them. CDR3 region: CAWGPGTPSGYTF. CDR3 in DNA: TGTGCCTGGGGCCCCGGGACCCCGTCCGGCTACACCTTC.

The genes are TRBV11-3 and TRBJ2-3, with 7 bases fitting TRBD1. V gave up 6 bases and J gave up 6 bases; unmatched junction bases: 12. The germline CDR1 and CDR2 sequences are SGHNT and YENEEA. CDR3 length equals 15 residues. The DNA for the CDR3 is TGTGCCAGCAGTGAAGGGGGCGCCCGGTTGGATACGCAGTATTTT. It specifies CASSEGGARLDTQYF.

On this clone: Other DNA sequences from this sample encode an identical CDR3 as well. CDR3 nucleotides: TGTGCCAGCAGCGTAGGGGGGGGGACCGGGGAGCTGTTTTTT. It codes for CASSVGGGTGELFF. The chain uses TRBV9 and TRBJ2-2, with 7 positions matching TRBD2. This CDR3 spans 14 amino acids. Trimming at V came to 0 bases and at J to 5 bases, leaving 1 base not matched to a gene. Germline CDR1 reads SGDLS; CDR2 reads YYNGEE.

The CDR3 sequence: CASRTGGATDTQYF. The CDR3 DNA follows: TGTGCCAGCAGGACAGGGGGAGCGACAGATACGCAGTATTTT. The chain employs TRBV6-5 and TRBJ2-3, with 9 positions matching TRBD1. J lost 3 bases, V lost 6 bases, and 4 bases had no gene match. The CDR3 is 14 amino acids. From germline, CDR1 is MNHEY and CDR2 SVGAGI.

This rearrangement joins TRBV4-1 to TRBJ2-6; the D is unclear. The V gene lost 5 bases and the J gene lost 5 bases, with 19 bases spanning the gap. The CDR3 has 17 residues. CDR1 is MGHRA and CDR2 is YSYEKL in the germline V gene. The CDR3 loop reads CASSDEEPQSRANVLTF. DNA of the CDR3: TGCGCCAGCAGCGACGAGGAACCACAAAGTCGGGCCAACGTCCTGACTTTC.

The CDR3 DNA reads as TGTGCTAGTGATCACAGGGAGAACACTGAAGCTTTCTTT. This codes for CASDHRENTEAFF. V and J are TRBV12-5 and TRBJ1-1, with TRBD1 as a possible D gene (6 bases). Germline V gene data show CDR1 as LGHNT and CDR2 as FRNRAP. This CDR3 is built from 13 residues. The germline V and J ends were trimmed by 7 bases and 1 base, with 10 bases remaining between them.

V gene TRBV14 combines with J gene TRBJ1-6, with D uncertain. The CDR3 totals 15 residues. Trimming removed 0 bases at V and 5 bases at J, with 8 bases between. Germline V gene lookup returns CDR1 SGHDN and CDR2 FVKESK. CDR3 protein: CASSQDRPDNSPLHF. DNA of the CDR3: TGTGCCAGCAGCCAAGATCGGCCAGATAATTCACCCCTCCACTTT.

The chain links TRBV7-8 to TRBJ2-7, with D perhaps matching TRBD1 (6 bases). The germline V gene has CDR1 SGHVS and CDR2 FQNEAQ. The CDR3 loop spans 15 amino acids. V was clipped by 1 base and J by 2 bases, with 12 bases between them. CDR3 in DNA: TGTGCCAGCAGCTTAGGCACAGGGAATACCTACGAGCAGTACTTC. This gives the protein CASSLGTGNTYEQYF.

The chain carries TRBV2 and TRBJ1-5; D is perhaps TRBD1 (5 bases). The CDR3 extends over 15 amino acids. V dropped 6 bases and J dropped 1 base, with 13 bases sitting between them. Germline lookup yields CDR1 SNHLY and CDR2 FYNNEI. The DNA of the CDR3 is TGTGCCAGCAGCCATTACGACAGCAGCAATCAGCCCCAGCATTTT. Amino acids: CASSHYDSSNQPQHF.

This chain uses TRBV11-3 with TRBJ2-7, with D perhaps matching TRBD1 (6 bases). The CDR3 runs 14 residues. V lost 3 bases, J lost 5 bases, and 14 bases lay in between. Germline V gives CDR1 SGHNT, CDR2 YENEEA. CDR3 DNA: TGTGCCAGCAGCTTCAGGGGTGCTGACAACGAGCAGTACTTC. It specifies CASSFRGADNEQYF.

This chain joins TRBV6-1 and TRBJ2-7; tentative D call: TRBD2 (7 bases). The CDR3 sequence is 15 residues long. Between the trimmed V and J ends, which lost 5 bases and 0 bases, there was a span of 14 bases. The germline V gene has CDR1 MNHNS and CDR2 SASEGT. CDR3: CASSLGGRPSYEQYF. CDR3 in DNA: TGTGCCAGCAGTCTGGGGGGGCGGCCCTCCTACGAGCAGTACTTC.

The J gene is TRBJ1-1, the V gene TRBV28; 7 bases agree with TRBD1. The CDR3 is 14 residues long. CDR1 is MDHEN and CDR2 is SYDVKM in the germline V gene. The junction had 5 bases not matched to a gene; V was cut back by 1 base and J by 6 bases. The CDR3 loop is CASSLFSTGAEAFF. DNA for the CDR3: TGTGCCAGCAGTTTATTTAGTACAGGGGCTGAAGCTTTCTTT.

This chain joins TRBV5-1 and TRBJ1-4; possibly TRBD1 for D (5 bases). CDR3 length: 15 residues. V was clipped by 2 bases and J by 8 bases, with 16 bases between them. The germline CDR1 and CDR2 sequences are SGHRS and YFSETQ. The CDR3 DNA follows: TGCGCCAGCAGCTTAAACGGGGCCCCGGGGGAAAAACTGTTTTTT. It yields the protein CASSLNGAPGEKLFF. The variable domain in full, completed from reference TRBV5-1 and TRBJ1-4, reads KAGVTQTPRYLIKTRGQQVTLSCSPISGHRSVSWYQQTPGQGLQFLFEYFSETQRNKGNFPGRFSGRQFSNSRSEMNVSTLELGDSALYLCASSLNGAPGEKLFFGSGTQLSVL.

The gene calls are TRBV7-2 and TRBJ2-3; 8 bases fit TRBD2. CDR3 length: 18 amino acids. Germline trimming cut 2 bases from V and 6 bases from J; bases unmatched to any gene: 16. Per the germline V gene, CDR1 is SGHTA and CDR2 is FQGNSA. In DNA form, the CDR3 reads TGTGCCAGCAGCTTACGCGGAGGGGGTAGCGGGGTTTTTGATACGCAGTATTTT. This encodes CASSLRGGGSGVFDTQYF.

V is TRBV19 and J is TRBJ2-7; 7 bases line up with TRBD2. Germline V gene data show CDR1 as LNHDA and CDR2 as SQIVND (reference sequence). Trimming took 9 bases from V and 4 from J; bases not matched to a gene: 12. The CDR3 runs to 14 residues. The CDR3 protein is CASRERGIGYEQYF. CDR3 sequence (DNA): TGTGCCAGCCGAGAGCGGGGAATAGGGTACGAGCAGTACTTC.

The rearrangement uses TRBV9 and TRBJ2-7, with 10 bases aligning to TRBD1. The length of the CDR3 is 13 residues. The trim removed 7 bases at V and 4 bases at J, leaving 5 bases unmatched. CDR1 and CDR2 from the germline V gene are SGDLS and YYNGEE. The DNA of the CDR3 is TGTGCCAGCCCGACAGGGGGCAGGTACGAGCAGTACTTC. Its translation: CASPTGGRYEQYF.

CDR3 sequence reads: CASSLGPDRANTEAFF. In nucleotides, the CDR3 is TGCGCCAGCAGCCTAGGACCGGACAGGGCGAACACTGAAGCTTTCTTT. This chain connects TRBV5-1 to TRBJ1-1; the match to TRBD1 covers 8 bases. Germline CDR1 is SGHRS and CDR2 is YFSETQ. The CDR3 is 16 residues long. The junction had 9 bases not matched to a gene; V was cut back by 4 bases and J by 1 base.

V and J are TRBV10-3 and TRBJ2-3, with TRBD2 identical over 7 bases. Trimming removed 2 bases from V and 4 bases from J; junction bases left unmatched: 6. This CDR3 comprises 15 residues. The germline gives CDR1 ENHRY, CDR2 SYGVKD. As DNA, the CDR3 is TGTGCCATCAGTGAGCGGCGGGGGAGAGCAGATACGCAGTATTTT. Translating gives CAISERRGRADTQYF.